This entry concerns a single TCR beta chain. The data derive from a study of blood T cell repertoires in COVID-19. As for the study in general: Researchers got acute and convalescent COVID-19 samples from the United States, Italy and Spain. From T cells, B-cell-depleted T cells, or PBMCs came the material, which was cDNA or gDNA.

As processed by the authors: It was from reference gene primer amplification that nucleated cell counts were estimated. This table comes from immunoSEQ multiplex PCR, and its TCRdb copy is limited to in-frame clones, with some not included. That table furnishes V, J and clone size, whereas the DNA furnished D and trimming. Here the sample spans more than 200,000 clones, about 87% being singletons. Germline CDR1 reads MDHEN; CDR2 reads SYDVKM. CDR3 length equals 16 residues. V lost 7 bases to trimming and J lost 0 bases, with 16 bases between them. The chain combines TRBV28 with TRBJ2-1; tentatively, D is TRBD1 (5 bases). Sequenced: peripheral blood. This sequence was found in a man between 65 and 80 years old with acute or convalescent COVID-19. The CDR3 loop reads CASMGLTASSYNEQFF. CDR3 in DNA: TGTGCCAGCATGGGCTTGACAGCGAGCTCCTACAATGAGCAGTTCTTC.